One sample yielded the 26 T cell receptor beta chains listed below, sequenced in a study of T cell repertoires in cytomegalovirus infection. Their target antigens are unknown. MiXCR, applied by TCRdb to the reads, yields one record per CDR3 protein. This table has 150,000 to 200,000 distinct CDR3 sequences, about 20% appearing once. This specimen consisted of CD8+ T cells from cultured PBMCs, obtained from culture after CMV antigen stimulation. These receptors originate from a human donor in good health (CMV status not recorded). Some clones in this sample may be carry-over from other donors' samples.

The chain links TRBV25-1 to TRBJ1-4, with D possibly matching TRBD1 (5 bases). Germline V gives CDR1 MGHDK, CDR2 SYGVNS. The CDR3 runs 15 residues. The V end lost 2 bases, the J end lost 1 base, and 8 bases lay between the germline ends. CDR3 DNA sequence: TGTGCCAGCAGTGAACAGGGACGAACTAATGAAAAACTGTTTTTT. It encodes CASSEQGRTNEKLFF.

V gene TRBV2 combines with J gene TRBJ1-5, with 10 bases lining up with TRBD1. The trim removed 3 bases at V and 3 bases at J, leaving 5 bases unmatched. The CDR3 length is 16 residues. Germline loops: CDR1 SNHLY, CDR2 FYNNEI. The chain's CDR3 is CASSEWTGGINQPQHF. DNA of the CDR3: TGTGCCAGCAGTGAGTGGACAGGGGGTATCAATCAGCCCCAGCATTTT. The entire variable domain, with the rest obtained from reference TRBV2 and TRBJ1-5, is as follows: EPEVTQTPSHQVTQMGQEVILRCVPISNHLYFYWYRQILGQKVEFLVSFYNNEISEKSEIFDDQFSVERPDGSNFTLKIRSTKLEDSAMYFCASSEWTGGINQPQHFGDGTRLSIL.

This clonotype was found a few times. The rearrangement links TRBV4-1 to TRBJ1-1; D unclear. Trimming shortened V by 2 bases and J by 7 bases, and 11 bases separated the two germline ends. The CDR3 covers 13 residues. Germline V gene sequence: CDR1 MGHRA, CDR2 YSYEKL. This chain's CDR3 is CASSQTLGSEAFF. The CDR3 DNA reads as TGCGCCAGCAGCCAAACTCTCGGAAGTGAAGCTTTCTTT.

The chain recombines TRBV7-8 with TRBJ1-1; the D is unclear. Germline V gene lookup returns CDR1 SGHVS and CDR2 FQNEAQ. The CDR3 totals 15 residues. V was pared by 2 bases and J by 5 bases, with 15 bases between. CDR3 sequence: CASSLSRSPDTEAFF. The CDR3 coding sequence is TGTGCCAGCAGCTTATCCAGGTCCCCTGATACTGAAGCTTTCTTT.

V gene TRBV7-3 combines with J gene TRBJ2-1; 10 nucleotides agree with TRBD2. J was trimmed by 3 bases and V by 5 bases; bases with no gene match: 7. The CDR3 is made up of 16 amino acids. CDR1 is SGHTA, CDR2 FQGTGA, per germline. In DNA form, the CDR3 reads TGTGCCAGCAGCCCCCTCAGCGGGGGGGACTACAATGAGCAGTTCTTC. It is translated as CASSPLSGGDYNEQFF.

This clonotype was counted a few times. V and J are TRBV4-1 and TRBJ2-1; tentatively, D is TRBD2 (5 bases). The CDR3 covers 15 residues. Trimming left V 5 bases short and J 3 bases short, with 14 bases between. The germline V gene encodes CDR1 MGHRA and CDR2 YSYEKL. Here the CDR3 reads CASSSFGNDYNEQFF. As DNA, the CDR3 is TGCGCCAGCAGCTCCTTCGGGAATGACTACAATGAGCAGTTCTTC.

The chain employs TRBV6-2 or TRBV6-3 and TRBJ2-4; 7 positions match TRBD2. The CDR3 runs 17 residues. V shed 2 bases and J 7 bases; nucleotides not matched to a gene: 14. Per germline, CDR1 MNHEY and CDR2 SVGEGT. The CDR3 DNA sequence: TGTGCCAGCAGTTACAGCCCGGGGAGGGGCGAAGGGAACATTCAGTACTTC. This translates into CASSYSPGRGEGNIQYF.

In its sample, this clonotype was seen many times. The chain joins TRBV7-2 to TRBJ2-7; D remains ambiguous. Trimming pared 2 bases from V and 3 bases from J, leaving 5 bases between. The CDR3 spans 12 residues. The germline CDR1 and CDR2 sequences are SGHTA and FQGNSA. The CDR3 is CASSLTGYEQYF. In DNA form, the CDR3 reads TGTGCCAGCAGCTTAACTGGCTACGAGCAGTACTTC. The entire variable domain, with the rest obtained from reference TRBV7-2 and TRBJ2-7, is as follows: GAGVSQSPSNKVTEKGKDVELRCDPISGHTALYWYRQSLGQGLEFLIYFQGNSAPDKSGLPSDRFSAERTGGSVSTLTIQRTQQEDSAVYLCASSLTGYEQYFGPGTRLTVT.

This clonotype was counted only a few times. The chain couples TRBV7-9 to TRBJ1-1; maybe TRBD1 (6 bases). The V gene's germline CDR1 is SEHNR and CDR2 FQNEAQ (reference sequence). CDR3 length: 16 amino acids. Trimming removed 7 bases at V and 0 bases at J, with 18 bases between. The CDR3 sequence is CASTPARGPLNTEAFF. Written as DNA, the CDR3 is TGTGCCAGCACCCCTGCCCGGGGGCCGTTGAACACTGAAGCTTTCTTT.

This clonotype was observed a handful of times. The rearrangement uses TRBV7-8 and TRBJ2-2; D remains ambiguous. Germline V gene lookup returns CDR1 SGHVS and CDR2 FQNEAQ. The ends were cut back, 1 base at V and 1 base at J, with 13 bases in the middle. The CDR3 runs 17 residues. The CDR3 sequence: CASSLDWAPKNTGELFF. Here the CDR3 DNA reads TGTGCCAGCAGCTTAGATTGGGCACCTAAGAACACCGGGGAGCTGTTTTTT.

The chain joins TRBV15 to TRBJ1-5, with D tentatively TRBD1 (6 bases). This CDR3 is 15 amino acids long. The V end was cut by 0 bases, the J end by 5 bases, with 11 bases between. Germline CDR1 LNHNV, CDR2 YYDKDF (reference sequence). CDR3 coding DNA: TGTGCCACCAGCAGAGATGAGGGGGGAGATCAGCCCCAGCATTTT. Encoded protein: CATSRDEGGDQPQHF.

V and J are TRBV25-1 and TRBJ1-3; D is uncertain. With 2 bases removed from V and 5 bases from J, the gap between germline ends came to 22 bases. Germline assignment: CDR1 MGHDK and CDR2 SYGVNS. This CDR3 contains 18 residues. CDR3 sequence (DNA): TGTGCCAGCAGTGAACACAGTGGACGTCGGCTGGGTAGAAACACCATATATTTT. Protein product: CASSEHSGRRLGRNTIYF.

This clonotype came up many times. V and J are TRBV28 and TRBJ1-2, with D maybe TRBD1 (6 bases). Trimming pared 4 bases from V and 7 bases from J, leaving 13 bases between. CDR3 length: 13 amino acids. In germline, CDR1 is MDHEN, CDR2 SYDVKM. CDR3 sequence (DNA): TGTGCCAGCAGTTCCCAGGGGCCGTTTGGCTACACCTTC. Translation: CASSSQGPFGYTF.

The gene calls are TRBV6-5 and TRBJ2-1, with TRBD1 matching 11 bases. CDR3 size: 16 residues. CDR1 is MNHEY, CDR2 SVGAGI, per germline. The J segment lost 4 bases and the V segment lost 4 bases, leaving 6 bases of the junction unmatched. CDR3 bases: TGTGCCAGCAGTTCCACGGGGACAGGGGGGTACAATGAGCAGTTCTTC. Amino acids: CASSSTGTGGYNEQFF.

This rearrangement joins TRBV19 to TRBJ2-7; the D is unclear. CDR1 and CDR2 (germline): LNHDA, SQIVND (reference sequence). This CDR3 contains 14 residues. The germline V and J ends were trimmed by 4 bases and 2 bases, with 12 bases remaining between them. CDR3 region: CASSTPQWPYEQYF. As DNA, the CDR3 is TGTGCCAGTAGTACCCCACAGTGGCCCTACGAGCAGTACTTC.

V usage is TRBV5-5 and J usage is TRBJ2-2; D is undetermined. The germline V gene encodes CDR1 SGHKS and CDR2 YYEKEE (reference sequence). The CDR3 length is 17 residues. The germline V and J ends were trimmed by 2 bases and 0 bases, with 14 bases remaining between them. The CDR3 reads CASSFRSAIPNTGELFF. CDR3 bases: TGTGCCAGCAGCTTCCGCAGCGCTATCCCGAACACCGGGGAGCTGTTTTTT.

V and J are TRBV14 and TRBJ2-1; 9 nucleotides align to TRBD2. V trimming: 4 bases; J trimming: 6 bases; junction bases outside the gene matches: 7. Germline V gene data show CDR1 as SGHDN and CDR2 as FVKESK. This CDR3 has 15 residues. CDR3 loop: CASSLSGGAINEQFF. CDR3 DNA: TGTGCCAGCAGCCTTAGCGGGGGAGCTATCAATGAGCAGTTCTTC.

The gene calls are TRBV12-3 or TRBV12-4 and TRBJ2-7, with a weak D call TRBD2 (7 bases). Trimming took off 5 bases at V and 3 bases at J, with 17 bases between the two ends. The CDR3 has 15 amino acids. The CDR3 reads CASSPRGGDYYEQYF. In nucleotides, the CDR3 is TGTGCCAGCAGTCCGAGGGGGGGGGATTACTACGAGCAGTACTTC.

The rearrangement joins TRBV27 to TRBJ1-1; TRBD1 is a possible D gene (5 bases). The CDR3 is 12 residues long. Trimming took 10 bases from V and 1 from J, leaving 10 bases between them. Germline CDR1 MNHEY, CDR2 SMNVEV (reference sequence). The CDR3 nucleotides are TGTGCCACACAGGCAGGGAACACTGAAGCTTTCTTT. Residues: CATQAGNTEAFF.

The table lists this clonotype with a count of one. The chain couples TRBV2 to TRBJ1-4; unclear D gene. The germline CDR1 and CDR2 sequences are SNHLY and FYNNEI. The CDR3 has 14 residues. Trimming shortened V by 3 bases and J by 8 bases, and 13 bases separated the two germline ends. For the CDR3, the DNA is TGTGCCAGCAGTGAGGCTGAGCCAGAAGAAAAACTGTTTTTT. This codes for CASSEAEPEEKLFF.

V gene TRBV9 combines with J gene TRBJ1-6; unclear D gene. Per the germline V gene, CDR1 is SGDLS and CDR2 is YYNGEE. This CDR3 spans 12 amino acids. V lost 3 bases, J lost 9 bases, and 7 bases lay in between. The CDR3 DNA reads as TGTGCCAGCAGCGCGGTCGGTTCACCCCTCCACTTT. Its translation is CASSAVGSPLHF. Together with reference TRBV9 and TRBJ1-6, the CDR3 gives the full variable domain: DSGVTQTPKHLITATGQRVTLRCSPRSGDLSVYWYQQSLDQGLQFLIQYYNGEERAKGNILERFSAQQFPDLHSELNLSSLELGDSALYFCASSAVGSPLHFGNGTRLTVT.

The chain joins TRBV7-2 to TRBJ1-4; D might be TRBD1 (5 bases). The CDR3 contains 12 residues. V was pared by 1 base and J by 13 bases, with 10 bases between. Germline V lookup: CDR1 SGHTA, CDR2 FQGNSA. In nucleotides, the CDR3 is TGTGCCAGCAGCTTAGGGGCGGGACGACTGTTTTTT. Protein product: CASSLGAGRLFF.

CDR3 loop: CASSFQRDSYEQYF. CDR3 in DNA: TGTGCCAGCAGTTTTCAAAGGGACAGCTACGAGCAGTACTTC. The rearrangement uses TRBV6-8 and TRBJ2-7; TRBD1 aligns across 7 bases. Germline V gene sequence: CDR1 MNHGY, CDR2 SAAAGT. The CDR3 runs to 14 residues. The J segment lost 3 bases and the V segment lost 4 bases, leaving 6 bases of the junction unmatched.

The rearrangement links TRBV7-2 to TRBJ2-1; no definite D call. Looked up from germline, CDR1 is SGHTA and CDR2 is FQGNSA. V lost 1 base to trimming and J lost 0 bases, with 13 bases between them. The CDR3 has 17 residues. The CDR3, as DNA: TGTGCCAGCAGCTTAGATGCTCAGCTAAGCTCCTACAATGAGCAGTTCTTC. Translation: CASSLDAQLSSYNEQFF.

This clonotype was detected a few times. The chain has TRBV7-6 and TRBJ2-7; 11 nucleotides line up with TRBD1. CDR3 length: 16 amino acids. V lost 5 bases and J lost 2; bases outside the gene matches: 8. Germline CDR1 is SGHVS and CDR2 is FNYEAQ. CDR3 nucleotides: TGTGCCAGCAGCCAGAGAAGGGACAGGGGGACCTACGAGCAGTACTTC. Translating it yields CASSQRRDRGTYEQYF. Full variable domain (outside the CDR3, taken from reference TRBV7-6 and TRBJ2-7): GAGVSQSPRYKVTKRGQDVALRCDPISGHVSLYWYRQALGQGPEFLTYFNYEAQQDKSGLPNDRFSAERPEGSISTLTIQRTEQRDSAMYRCASSQRRDRGTYEQYFGPGTRLTVT.

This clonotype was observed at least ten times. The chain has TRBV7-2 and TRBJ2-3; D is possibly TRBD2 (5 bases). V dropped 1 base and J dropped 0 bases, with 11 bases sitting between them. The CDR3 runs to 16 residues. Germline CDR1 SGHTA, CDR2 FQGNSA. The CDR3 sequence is CASSLGGSDSTDTQYF. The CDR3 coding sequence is TGTGCCAGCAGCTTAGGAGGGAGTGATAGCACAGATACGCAGTATTTT.